The 26 T cell receptor beta chains listed next were all sequenced from one sample in a study of cytomegalovirus exposure and HLA in healthy donors. This PCR relied on a set of 60 Vbeta primers and 13 Jbeta primers. The assay was immunoSEQ multiplex PCR, and TCRdb's table has in-frame clones only and misses some. This table holds about 110,000 clones, roughly three quarters found once. The sequencing input was PBMCs. The receptors come from a man aged 35-49 years in good health and CMV-seronegative.

This clone was observed a few times. The genes are TRBV10-3 and TRBJ2-2; 8 bases align to TRBD1. The V segment lost 4 bases and the J segment 3 bases; nucleotides outside the gene matches: 10. CDR1 and CDR2 from the germline V gene are ENHRY and SYGVKD. There are 17 residues in the CDR3. The CDR3 DNA reads as TGTGCCATCAGTGCCCCACCGGACAGGGTTGACACCGGGGAGCTGTTTTTT. Translating it yields CAISAPPDRVDTGELFF.

This rearrangement joins TRBV15 to TRBJ1-2, with TRBD1 matching over 7 bases. The CDR3 totals 14 residues. The V and J ends lost 1 base and 5 bases, in that order; junction bases with no gene match: 4. The germline V gene encodes CDR1 LNHNV and CDR2 YYDKDF (reference sequence). CDR3 in DNA: TGTGCCACCAGCAGAGCCGGGACAGATTATGGCTACACCTTC. It is translated as CATSRAGTDYGYTF.

CDR3 sequence (DNA): TGTGCCAGCAGCCCGCTCCTGAGGAGCTCCTACGAGCAGTACTTC. The encoded protein is CASSPLLRSSYEQYF. The V and J genes are TRBV7-8 and TRBJ2-7; D call uncertain. From germline, CDR1 is SGHVS and CDR2 FQNEAQ. CDR3 size: 15 residues. Trimming left V 5 bases short and J 0 bases short, with 14 bases between.

The rearrangement uses TRBV5-4 and TRBJ2-1; 9 nucleotides match TRBD1. V lost 4 bases and J lost 2; bases outside the gene matches: 4. Germline values: CDR1 SGHNT, CDR2 YYREEE (reference sequence). This CDR3 has 15 amino acids. The CDR3 spells CASSLTGGPYNEQFF. The CDR3 DNA follows: TGTGCCAGCAGCCTTACAGGGGGCCCCTACAATGAGCAGTTCTTC.

The V call is TRBV2, the J call TRBJ2-7; D unresolved. This CDR3 region has 13 residues. The V end was cut by 7 bases, the J end by 2 bases, with 12 bases between. CDR1 is SNHLY, CDR2 FYNNEI, per germline. This CDR3 reads CASTLDIPYEQYF. Written as DNA, the CDR3 is TGTGCCAGCACCTTAGACATTCCCTACGAGCAGTACTTC.

The CDR3 sequence: CSVRQGTAYGYTF. CDR3 coding DNA: TGCAGCGTGCGCCAAGGGACAGCCTATGGCTACACCTTC. J is TRBJ1-2 and V is TRBV29-1, with 7 bases fitting TRBD1. The V gene end was trimmed by 6 bases and the J gene end by 4 bases; junction bases not matched to a gene: 8. The CDR3 is 13 amino acids. Germline V gene sequence: CDR1 SQVTM, CDR2 ANQGSEA.

The V gene is TRBV27, the J gene TRBJ1-6, with D perhaps TRBD1 (5 bases). The CDR3 extends over 15 amino acids. Germline values: CDR1 MNHEY, CDR2 SMNVEV (reference sequence). Trimming pared 3 bases from V and 1 base from J, leaving 7 bases between. This CDR3 reads CASSLGGSYNSPLHF. The DNA of the CDR3 is TGTGCCAGCAGTTTGGGGGGTTCCTATAATTCACCCCTCCACTTT.

V usage is TRBV4-3 and J usage is TRBJ1-6; D remains unclear. Germline-derived CDR1 and CDR2 are LGHNA and YSLEER. This CDR3 has 16 residues. With 0 bases removed from V and 5 bases from J, the gap between germline ends came to 11 bases. The CDR3 region has the DNA TGCGCCAGCAGCCAAGATCACCACGGGAATAATTCACCCCTCCACTTT. It is translated as CASSQDHHGNNSPLHF.

The chain links TRBV7-9 to TRBJ2-7; 7 bases fit TRBD1. V trimming: 5 bases; J trimming: 0 bases; junction bases outside the gene matches: 7. CDR3 length equals 15 residues. The germline V gene has CDR1 SEHNR and CDR2 FQNEAQ (reference sequence). The CDR3 loop is CASSIPGQNSYEQYF. The CDR3 DNA reads as TGTGCCAGCAGCATTCCGGGACAGAACTCCTACGAGCAGTACTTC.

This clone was detected a few times. The V and J genes are TRBV9 and TRBJ1-5, with TRBD1 as a possible D gene (6 bases). The CDR3 length is 18 residues. Germline V gene data show CDR1 as SGDLS and CDR2 as YYNGEE. With 0 bases removed from V and 1 base from J, the gap between germline ends came to 17 bases. CDR3 DNA: TGTGCCAGCAGCGTAGAAGGGGGAGGGGGAGGGAGCAATCAGCCCCAGCATTTT. Residues: CASSVEGGGGGSNQPQHF.

The V gene is TRBV4-1, the J gene TRBJ2-7, with D perhaps matching TRBD2 (6 bases). This CDR3 contains 14 residues. Germline-derived CDR1 and CDR2 are MGHRA and YSYEKL. The V end was cut by 0 bases, the J end by 6 bases, with 12 bases between. Here the CDR3 DNA reads TGCGCCAGCAGCCAAGATAGGTGGGGAGGCGAGCAGTACTTC. This sequence encodes CASSQDRWGGEQYF.

This clone was seen a handful of times. The chain links TRBV7-3 to TRBJ2-1, with D maybe TRBD2 (6 bases). The CDR3 consists of 13 residues. V was shortened by 4 bases and J by 3 bases, with 7 bases between the two germline ends. Per germline, CDR1 SGHTA and CDR2 FQGTGA. The CDR3 here is CASSSGDYNEQFF. The CDR3 DNA reads TGTGCCAGCAGCTCGGGAGACTACAATGAGCAGTTCTTC.

The V call is TRBV5-1, the J call TRBJ1-1, with D possibly matching TRBD1 (5 bases). Germline lookup yields CDR1 SGHRS and CDR2 YFSETQ. The germline V and J ends were trimmed by 0 bases and 6 bases, with 27 bases remaining between them. The CDR3 consists of 19 residues. The CDR3 DNA follows: TGCGCCAGCAGCTTGGACCTCCGGACAAAGGGTAGGGAACACTCTGAAGCTTTCTTT. Its protein is CASSLDLRTKGREHSEAFF.

The V call is TRBV30, the J call TRBJ2-1; 7 bases match TRBD1. V trimming: 5 bases; J trimming: 8 bases; junction bases outside the gene matches: 3. The CDR3 runs to 11 residues. CDR1 GTSNPN and CDR2 SVGIG come from the germline V gene (reference sequence). This CDR3 reads CAWFRGHEQFF. CDR3 nucleotides: TGTGCCTGGTTTAGGGGGCATGAGCAGTTCTTC.

The sample holds a few counts of this clone. This chain uses TRBV7-9 with TRBJ2-1; D is unclear. The germline gives CDR1 SEHNR, CDR2 FQNEAQ (reference sequence). Trimming removed 5 bases at V and 10 bases at J, with 9 bases between. The CDR3 runs to 11 residues. The CDR3 sequence: CASSLTQEQFF. The CDR3 DNA sequence: TGTGCCAGCAGCCTCACGCAGGAGCAGTTCTTC.

The chain uses TRBV7-8 and TRBJ1-5; D uncertain. The V end lost 0 bases, the J end lost 0 bases, and 9 bases lay between the germline ends. Germline assignment: CDR1 SGHVS and CDR2 FQNEAQ. The CDR3 length is 16 residues. CDR3 nucleotide sequence: TGTGCCAGCAGCTTAGCAGAAGCGTATAGCAATCAGCCCCAGCATTTT. It specifies CASSLAEAYSNQPQHF.

The rearrangement links TRBV7-8 to TRBJ2-1, with TRBD2 matching 13 bases. This CDR3 is built from 20 residues. After removal of 5 bases from V and 6 bases from J, the junction contained 19 bases not matched to a gene. Per the germline V gene, CDR1 is SGHVS and CDR2 is FQNEAQ. CDR3 residues: CASSPRRLAGGSVVSNEQFF. In DNA form, the CDR3 reads TGTGCCAGCAGCCCCAGACGACTAGCGGGGGGTAGCGTTGTGAGCAATGAGCAGTTCTTC.

This clone occurred once. CDR3 residues: CASGLDSMNTEAFF. DNA of the CDR3: TGTGCTAGTGGTTTGGACAGCATGAACACTGAAGCTTTCTTT. The chain combines TRBV12-5 with TRBJ1-1; D is unresolved. Germline CDR1 is LGHNT and CDR2 is FRNRAP. CDR3 length: 14 amino acids. V was shortened by 1 base and J by 0 bases, with 6 bases between the two germline ends.

The chain joins TRBV7-2 to TRBJ2-3; 8 bases match TRBD1. Germline V gives CDR1 SGHTA, CDR2 FQGNSA. Germline trimming cut 5 bases from V and 6 bases from J; bases unmatched to any gene: 4. The CDR3 has 13 residues. CDR3 region: CASSGQGADTQYF. CDR3 nucleotide sequence: TGTGCCAGCAGCGGACAGGGTGCGGATACGCAGTATTTT.

The rearrangement joins TRBV29-1 to TRBJ2-5; 9 bases are shared with TRBD2. CDR1 SQVTM and CDR2 ANQGSEA come from the germline V gene. The CDR3 is made up of 13 amino acids. V lost 7 bases and J lost 5; bases outside the gene matches: 8. CDR3 bases: TGCAGCGCAAGAGCGGGGGGCACTGAGACCCAGTACTTC. Translating gives CSARAGGTETQYF.

This clone occurred a few times. The chain joins TRBV6-1 to TRBJ2-2, with no clear D. Germline V gene data show CDR1 as MNHNS and CDR2 as SASEGT. The CDR3 totals 14 residues. The V gene lost 0 bases and the J gene lost 3 bases, with 5 bases spanning the gap. The CDR3 DNA reads TGTGCCAGCAGTGAAGCTGTCTACACCGGGGAGCTGTTTTTT. Translating it yields CASSEAVYTGELFF.

This chain uses TRBV10-3 with TRBJ2-5; TRBD1 agrees at 7 bases. The tail of the sequence fits TRBJ2-7 better, so the J call may be wrong. The CDR3 covers 16 residues. The germline V gene encodes CDR1 ENHRY and CDR2 SYGVKD. Here the CDR3 reads CAISESAGGSSYEQYF. The DNA of the CDR3 is TGTGCCATCAGTGAGTCGGCAGGGGGAAGCTCCTACGAGCAGTACTTC.

This clone has a handful of counts. The rearrangement links TRBV2 to TRBJ1-2; 8 bases are a match to TRBD1. Germline V CDR1 and CDR2: SNHLY, FYNNEI. The CDR3 covers 16 residues. Germline trimming cut 0 bases from V and 4 bases from J; bases unmatched to any gene: 7. The CDR3 spells CASSEAPGGAGYGYTF. CDR3 coding DNA: TGTGCCAGCAGTGAAGCACCAGGGGGCGCTGGCTATGGCTACACCTTC.

V and J are TRBV4-1 and TRBJ2-7, with 12 bases matching TRBD2. Germline CDR1 and CDR2: MGHRA and YSYEKL. Trimming at V came to 1 base and at J to 2 bases, leaving 3 bases not matched to a gene. The CDR3 has 16 residues. The CDR3 region has the DNA TGCGCCAGCAGCCAAGTTACTAGCGGGGGGCCCTACGAGCAGTACTTC. Translation gives CASSQVTSGGPYEQYF.

This clone was recorded only once. J is TRBJ1-2 and V is TRBV18; 10 bases are a match to TRBD1. The CDR3 covers 15 residues. Germline-derived CDR1 and CDR2 are KGHSH and LQKENI. The V segment lost 1 base and the J segment 4 bases; nucleotides outside the gene matches: 3. The chain's CDR3 is CASSPQDRGSYGYTF. For the CDR3, the DNA is TGTGCCAGCTCACCACAGGACAGGGGGTCCTATGGCTACACCTTC.

The V and J genes are TRBV29-1 and TRBJ2-1; D is possibly TRBD1 (6 bases). The CDR3 covers 11 residues. Between the trimmed V and J ends, which lost 7 bases and 10 bases, there was a span of 14 bases. Germline V gives CDR1 SQVTM, CDR2 ANQGSEA. CDR3 DNA: TGCAGCGGATCAAACAGGGAAGAGCAGTTCTTC. It translates to CSGSNREEQFF.